These 3 T cell receptor beta chains came from one sample sequenced in a study of blood T cell repertoires in COVID-19. TCRdb's table, derived via immunoSEQ multiplex PCR, lists solely in-frame clones and lacks some. The repertoire holds nearly 95,000 clones, 80% to 90% seen once, with approximately 4.4% in the top ten. Input material: peripheral blood. The receptor source for this set is an elderly woman with acute or convalescent COVID-19.

This chain links TRBV19 with TRBJ1-3; D gene unclear. The CDR3 runs 15 residues. V lost 1 base, J lost 0 bases, and 7 bases lay in between. Per the germline V gene, CDR1 is LNHDA and CDR2 is SQIVND (reference sequence). As DNA, the CDR3 is TGTGCCAGTAGTATAGCCGCGAGCTCTGGAAACACCATATATTTT. It specifies CASSIAASSGNTIYF.

The chain carries TRBV19 and TRBJ1-6; 10 positions agree with TRBD1. Germline values: CDR1 LNHDA, CDR2 SQIVND (reference sequence). The CDR3 sequence is 15 residues long. The V and J ends lost 4 bases and 7 bases, in that order; junction bases with no gene match: 4. DNA for the CDR3: TGTGCCAGTAGTACCGCGACAGGGGGCAATTCACCCCTCCACTTT. Translation: CASSTATGGNSPLHF.

This clone has just one count. The chain joins TRBV5-1 to TRBJ1-1; weak D call: TRBD1 (6 bases). Germline loops: CDR1 SGHRS, CDR2 YFSETQ. V was shortened by 2 bases and J by 0 bases, with 8 bases between the two germline ends. The CDR3 sequence is 14 residues long. The CDR3 loop reads CASSFQGMNTEAFF. CDR3 coding DNA: TGCGCCAGCAGCTTTCAGGGGATGAACACTGAAGCTTTCTTT.